The entry below describes one T cell receptor beta chain. The antigen remains undetermined. An end of the junction does not agree with germline; a read error may underlie this. This sample was included in a study of tumor-infiltrating lymphocytes in primary liver carcinoma. Across the study: Donors underwent surgery for histopathologically diagnosed primary liver carcinoma.

TCR beta cDNA was prepared out of roughly 0.45 ug total RNA by means of a constant-region primer. A slightly modified ARM-PCR protocol with three nested multiplex PCR rounds produced these TCR beta libraries. Forward primers for TRBV1-TRBV30 and a C-beta reverse primer served the first two PCR rounds, at 10 cycles each. Via MiXCR, TCRdb re-called the multiplex PCR reads, giving one row per CDR3 protein. The sample has 200,000 or so distinct CDR3 sequences, around three fifths seen once. Study-wide findings and caveats: The study used bulk unsorted samples and so did not compare CD4+ and CD8+ repertoires. Blood fell significantly below tumors in its top-250-clone fraction (p = 0.039).

The length of the CDR3 is 16 residues. Germline loops: CDR1 SGHNT, CDR2 YYREEE (reference sequence). Germline DNA was also extracted, with blood RNA taken from unsorted whole blood. This rearrangement joins TRBV5-4 to TRBJ2-1; 9 bases line up with TRBD2. This TCR derives from a woman aged 55-70 years with primary liver carcinoma and hepatitis B virus infection. Sequencing was performed on peripheral blood. In DNA, the CDR3 is TGTGCCAACAGCTTGAAGCTGGCGGGAGGGTACAATGAGCAATTCTTC. Translating gives CANSLKLAGGYNEQFF.